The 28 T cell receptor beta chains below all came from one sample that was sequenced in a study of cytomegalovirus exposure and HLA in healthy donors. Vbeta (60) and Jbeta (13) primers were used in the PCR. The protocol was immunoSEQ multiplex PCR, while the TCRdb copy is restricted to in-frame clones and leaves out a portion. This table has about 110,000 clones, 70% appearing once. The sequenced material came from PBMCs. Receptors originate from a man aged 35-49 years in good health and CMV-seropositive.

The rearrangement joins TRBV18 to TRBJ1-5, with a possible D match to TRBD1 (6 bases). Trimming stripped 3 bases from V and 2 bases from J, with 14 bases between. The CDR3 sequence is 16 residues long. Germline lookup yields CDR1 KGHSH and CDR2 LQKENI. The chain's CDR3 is CASSPGQGLGNQPQHF. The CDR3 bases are TGTGCCAGCTCACCCGGGCAGGGGCTGGGCAATCAGCCCCAGCATTTT. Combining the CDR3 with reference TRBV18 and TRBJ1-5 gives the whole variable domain NAGVMQNPRHLVRRRGQEARLRCSPMKGHSHVYWYRQLPEEGLKFMVYLQKENIIDESGMPKERFSAEFPKEGPSILRIQQVVRGDSAAYFCASSPGQGLGNQPQHFGDGTRLSIL.

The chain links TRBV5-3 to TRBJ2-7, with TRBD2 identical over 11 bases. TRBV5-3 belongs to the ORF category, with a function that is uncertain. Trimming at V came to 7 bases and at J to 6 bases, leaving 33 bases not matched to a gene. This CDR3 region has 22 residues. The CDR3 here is CARAVLAGVIIETRIGRCEQYF. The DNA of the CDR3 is TGTGCCAGAGCTGTACTAGCGGGAGTGATCATTGAAACGAGGATAGGGCGTTGCGAGCAGTACTTC.

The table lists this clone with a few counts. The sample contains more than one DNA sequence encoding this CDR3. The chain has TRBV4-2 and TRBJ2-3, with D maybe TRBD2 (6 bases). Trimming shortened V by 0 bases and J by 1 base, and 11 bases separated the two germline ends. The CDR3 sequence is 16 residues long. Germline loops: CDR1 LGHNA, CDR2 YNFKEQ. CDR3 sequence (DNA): TGTGCCAGCAGCCAAGATCGGTCTAGCGGCACAGATACGCAGTATTTT. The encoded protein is CASSQDRSSGTDTQYF.

CDR3 sequence (DNA): TGCAGCGCAATATACAGGGTATCGGGGGAGACCCAGTACTTC. Amino acid sequence: CSAIYRVSGETQYF. J is TRBJ2-5 and V is TRBV29-1, with D perhaps TRBD1 (6 bases). The length of the CDR3 is 14 residues. Germline V gene data show CDR1 as SQVTM and CDR2 as ANQGSEA. V lost 7 bases, J lost 5 bases, and 20 bases lay in between.

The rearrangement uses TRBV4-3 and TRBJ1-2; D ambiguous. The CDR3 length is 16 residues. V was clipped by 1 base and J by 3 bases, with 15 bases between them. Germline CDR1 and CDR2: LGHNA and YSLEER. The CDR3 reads CASSQVTGLTHYGYTF. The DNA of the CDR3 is TGCGCCAGCAGCCAAGTAACGGGTCTCACGCACTATGGCTACACCTTC.

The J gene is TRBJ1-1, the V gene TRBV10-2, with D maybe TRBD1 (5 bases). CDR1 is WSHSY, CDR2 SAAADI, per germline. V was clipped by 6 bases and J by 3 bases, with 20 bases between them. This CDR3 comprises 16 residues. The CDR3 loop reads CASRGRVGIKDTEAFF. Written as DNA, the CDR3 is TGCGCCAGCAGGGGCAGGGTTGGGATTAAAGACACTGAAGCTTTCTTT.

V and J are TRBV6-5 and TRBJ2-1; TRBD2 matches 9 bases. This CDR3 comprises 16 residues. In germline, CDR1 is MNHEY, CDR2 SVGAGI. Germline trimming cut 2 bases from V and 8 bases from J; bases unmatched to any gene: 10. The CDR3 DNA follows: TGTGCCAGCAGTTACGGTACCCTAGCGGGAATTGATGAGCAGTTCTTC. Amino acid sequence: CASSYGTLAGIDEQFF.

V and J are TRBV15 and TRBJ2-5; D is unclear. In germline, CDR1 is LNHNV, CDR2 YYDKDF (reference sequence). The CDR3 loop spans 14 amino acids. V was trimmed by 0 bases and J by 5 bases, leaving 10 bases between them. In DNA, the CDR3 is TGTGCCACCAGCAGAGATGCGAAGGAGGAGACCCAGTACTTC. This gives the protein CATSRDAKEETQYF.

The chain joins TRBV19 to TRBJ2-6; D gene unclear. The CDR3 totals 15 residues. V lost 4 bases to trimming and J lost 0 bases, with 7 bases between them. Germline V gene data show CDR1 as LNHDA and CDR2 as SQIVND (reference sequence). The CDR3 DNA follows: TGTGCCAGTAGTACCTCACACTCTGGGGCCAACGTCCTGACTTTC. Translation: CASSTSHSGANVLTF.

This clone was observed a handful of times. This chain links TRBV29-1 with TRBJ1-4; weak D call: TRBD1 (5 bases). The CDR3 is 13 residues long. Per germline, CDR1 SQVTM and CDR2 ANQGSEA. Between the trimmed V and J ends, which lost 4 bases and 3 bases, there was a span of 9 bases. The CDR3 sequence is CSVGAGPNEKLFF. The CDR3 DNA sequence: TGCAGCGTTGGTGCAGGGCCTAATGAAAAACTGTTTTTT.

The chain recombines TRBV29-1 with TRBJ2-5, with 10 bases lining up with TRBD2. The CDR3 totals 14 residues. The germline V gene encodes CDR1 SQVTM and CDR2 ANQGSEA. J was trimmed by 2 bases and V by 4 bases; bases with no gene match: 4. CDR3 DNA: TGCAGCGTTGTGGCTAGCGGGAGTCAAGAGACCCAGTACTTC. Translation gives CSVVASGSQETQYF.

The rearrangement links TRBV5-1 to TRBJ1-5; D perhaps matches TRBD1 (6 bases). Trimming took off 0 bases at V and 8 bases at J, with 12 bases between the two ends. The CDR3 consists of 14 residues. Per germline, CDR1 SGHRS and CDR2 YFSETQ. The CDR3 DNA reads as TGCGCCAGCAGCTTGGGTGGGGGCCGGGAGCCCCAGCATTTT. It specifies CASSLGGGREPQHF. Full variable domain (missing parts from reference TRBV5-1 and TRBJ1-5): KAGVTQTPRYLIKTRGQQVTLSCSPISGHRSVSWYQQTPGQGLQFLFEYFSETQRNKGNFPGRFSGRQFSNSRSEMNVSTLELGDSALYLCASSLGGGREPQHFGDGTRLSIL.

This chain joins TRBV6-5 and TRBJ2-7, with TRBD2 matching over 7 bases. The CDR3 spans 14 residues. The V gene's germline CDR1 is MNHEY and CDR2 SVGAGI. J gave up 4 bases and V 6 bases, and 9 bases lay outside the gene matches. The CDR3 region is CASSPGEGTYEQYF. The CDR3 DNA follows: TGTGCCAGCAGCCCCGGGGAGGGGACGTACGAGCAGTACTTC.

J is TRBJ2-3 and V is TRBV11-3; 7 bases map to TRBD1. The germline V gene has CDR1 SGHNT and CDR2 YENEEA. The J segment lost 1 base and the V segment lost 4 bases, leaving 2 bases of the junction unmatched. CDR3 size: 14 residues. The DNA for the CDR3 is TGTGCCAGCAGCTCTGGACAGGGCACAGATACGCAGTATTTT. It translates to CASSSGQGTDTQYF.

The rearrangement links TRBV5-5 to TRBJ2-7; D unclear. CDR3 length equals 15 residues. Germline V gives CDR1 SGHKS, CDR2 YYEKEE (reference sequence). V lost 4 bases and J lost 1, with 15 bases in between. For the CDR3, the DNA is TGTGCCAGCAGCCCCCGCCGCGAGTGGTCCTACGAGCAGTACTTC. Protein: CASSPRREWSYEQYF.

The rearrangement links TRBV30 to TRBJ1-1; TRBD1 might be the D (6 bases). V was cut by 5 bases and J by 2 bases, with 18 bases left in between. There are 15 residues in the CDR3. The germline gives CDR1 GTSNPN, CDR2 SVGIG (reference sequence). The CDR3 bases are TGTGCCTGGGTGACAAACCGACAGGCAAACACTGAAGCTTTCTTT. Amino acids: CAWVTNRQANTEAFF.

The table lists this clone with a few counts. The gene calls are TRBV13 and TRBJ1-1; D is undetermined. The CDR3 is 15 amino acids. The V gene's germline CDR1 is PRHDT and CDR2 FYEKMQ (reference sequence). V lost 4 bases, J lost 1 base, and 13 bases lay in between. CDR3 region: CASSSGSRTNTEAFF. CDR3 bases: TGTGCCAGCAGCTCGGGAAGCAGGACGAACACTGAAGCTTTCTTT.

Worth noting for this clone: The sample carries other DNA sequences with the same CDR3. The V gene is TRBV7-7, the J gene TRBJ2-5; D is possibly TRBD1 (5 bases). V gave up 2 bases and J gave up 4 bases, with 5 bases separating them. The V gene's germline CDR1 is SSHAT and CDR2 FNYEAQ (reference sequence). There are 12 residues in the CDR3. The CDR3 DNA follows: TGTGCCAGCAGCTTACAGGGAGAGACCCAGTACTTC. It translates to CASSLQGETQYF.

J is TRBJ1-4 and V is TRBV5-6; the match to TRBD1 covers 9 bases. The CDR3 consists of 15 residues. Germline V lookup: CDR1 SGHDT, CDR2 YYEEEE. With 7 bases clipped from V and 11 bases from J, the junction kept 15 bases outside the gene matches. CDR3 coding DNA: TGTGCCAGCTCTGACATACAGGGGGCGCAGGGGAAACTGTTTTTT. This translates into CASSDIQGAQGKLFF.

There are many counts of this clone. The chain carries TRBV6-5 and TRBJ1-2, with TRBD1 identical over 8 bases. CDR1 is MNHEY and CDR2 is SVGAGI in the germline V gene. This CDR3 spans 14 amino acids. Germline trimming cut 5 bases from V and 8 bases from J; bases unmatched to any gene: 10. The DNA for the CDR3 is TGTGCCAGCAGTAGACAGGGGAAGACGGAAGGCTACACCTTC. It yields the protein CASSRQGKTEGYTF.

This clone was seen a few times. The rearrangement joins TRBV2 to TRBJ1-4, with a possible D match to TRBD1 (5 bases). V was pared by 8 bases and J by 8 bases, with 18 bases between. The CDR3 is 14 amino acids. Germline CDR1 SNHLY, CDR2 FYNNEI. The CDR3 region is CASERQGSEEKLFF. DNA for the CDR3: TGTGCCAGCGAAAGGCAGGGTTCCGAGGAAAAACTGTTTTTT.

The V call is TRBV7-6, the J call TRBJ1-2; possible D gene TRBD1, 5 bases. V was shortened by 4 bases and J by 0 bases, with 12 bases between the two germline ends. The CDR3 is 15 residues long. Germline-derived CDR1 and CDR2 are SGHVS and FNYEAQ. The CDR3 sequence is CASSSTVLANYGYTF. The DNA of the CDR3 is TGTGCCAGCAGCTCGACAGTCTTAGCTAACTATGGCTACACCTTC.

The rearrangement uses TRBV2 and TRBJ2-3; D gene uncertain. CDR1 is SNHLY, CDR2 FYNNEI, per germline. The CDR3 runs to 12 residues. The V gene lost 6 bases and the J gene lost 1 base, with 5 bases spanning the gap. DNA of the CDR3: TGTGCCAGCAGACAAGGCACAGATACGCAGTATTTT. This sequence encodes CASRQGTDTQYF.

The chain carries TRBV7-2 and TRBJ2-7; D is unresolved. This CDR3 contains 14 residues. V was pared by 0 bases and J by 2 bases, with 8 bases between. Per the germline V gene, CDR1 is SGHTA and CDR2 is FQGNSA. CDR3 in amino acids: CASSLAGVAYEQYV. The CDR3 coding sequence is TGTGCCAGCAGCTTAGCCGGAGTTGCCTACGAGCAGTACGTC.

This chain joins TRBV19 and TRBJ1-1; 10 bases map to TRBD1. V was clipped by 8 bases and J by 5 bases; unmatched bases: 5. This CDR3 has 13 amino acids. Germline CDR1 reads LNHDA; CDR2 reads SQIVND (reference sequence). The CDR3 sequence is CASGTGVETEAFF. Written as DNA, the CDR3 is TGTGCCAGTGGGACAGGGGTGGAAACTGAAGCTTTCTTT. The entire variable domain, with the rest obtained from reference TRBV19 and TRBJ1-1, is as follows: DGGITQSPKYLFRKEGQNVTLSCEQNLNHDAMYWYRQDPGQGLRLIYYSQIVNDFQKGDIAEGYSVSREKKESFPLTVTSAQKNPTAFYLCASGTGVETEAFFGQGTRLTVV.

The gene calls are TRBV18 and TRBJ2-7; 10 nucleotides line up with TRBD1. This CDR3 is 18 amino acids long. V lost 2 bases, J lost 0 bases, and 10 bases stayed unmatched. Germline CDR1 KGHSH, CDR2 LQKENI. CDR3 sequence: CASSPMTTGGAHSYEQYV. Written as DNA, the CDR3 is TGTGCCAGCTCACCAATGACGACAGGGGGCGCTCACTCCTACGAGCAGTACGTC.

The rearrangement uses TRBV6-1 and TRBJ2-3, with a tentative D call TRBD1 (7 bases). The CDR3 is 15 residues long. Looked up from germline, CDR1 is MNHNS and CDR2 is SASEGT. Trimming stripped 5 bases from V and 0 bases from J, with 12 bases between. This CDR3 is CASSPGDSSTDTQYF. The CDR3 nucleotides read TGTGCCAGCAGTCCGGGGGACAGCAGCACAGATACGCAGTATTTT.

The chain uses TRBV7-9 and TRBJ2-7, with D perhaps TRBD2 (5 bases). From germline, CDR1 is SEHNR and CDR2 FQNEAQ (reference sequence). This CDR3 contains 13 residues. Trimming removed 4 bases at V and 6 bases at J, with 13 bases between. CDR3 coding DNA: TGTGCCAGCAGCTCCGAGGGCCTCCTCGAGCAGTACTTC. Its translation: CASSSEGLLEQYF.